This entry lists 18 T cell receptor beta chains sequenced from one sample in a study of blood T cell repertoires in COVID-19. Using immunoSEQ multiplex PCR, the repertoire was profiled, and TCRdb retains in-frame clones only, with some absent. Among a few hundred thousand clones listed, roughly nine tenths were seen once. The specimen was peripheral blood. The receptors originated from a woman between 45 and 60 years old with COVID-19, enrolled during active disease.

The gene calls are TRBV11-3 and TRBJ2-7, with 7 bases lining up with TRBD1. The ends lost 0 bases at V and 3 bases at J; junction bases unmatched: 5. The CDR3 covers 15 residues. Germline CDR1 is SGHNT and CDR2 is YENEEA. CDR3 region: CASSLDGGQRYEQYF. The CDR3 coding sequence is TGTGCCAGCAGCTTAGATGGGGGACAGCGCTACGAGCAGTACTTC.

The chain uses TRBV12-5 and TRBJ2-7, with 7 bases aligning to TRBD1. The CDR3 has 15 amino acids. V trimming: 2 bases; J trimming: 6 bases; junction bases outside the gene matches: 10. Germline assignment: CDR1 LGHNT and CDR2 FRNRAP. The CDR3 coding sequence is TGTGCTAGTGGTTTGATGCCGGGACAGAAGGGCGAGCAGTACTTC. This codes for CASGLMPGQKGEQYF.

The chain is built from TRBV6-5 and TRBJ1-5; TRBD1 might be the D (5 bases). With 2 bases removed from V and 2 bases from J, the gap between germline ends came to 10 bases. The CDR3 extends over 15 amino acids. CDR1 is MNHEY and CDR2 is SVGAGI in the germline V gene. The CDR3: CASSYGGVGNQPQHF. The CDR3 bases are TGTGCCAGCAGTTACGGAGGGGTGGGCAATCAGCCCCAGCATTTT.

The chain uses TRBV19 and TRBJ1-6; D is possibly TRBD1 (5 bases). The V gene's germline CDR1 is LNHDA and CDR2 SQIVND (reference sequence). V was clipped by 8 bases and J by 8 bases, with 13 bases between them. The CDR3 length is 13 residues. The CDR3 nucleotides are TGTGCCAGTGGGCGGGGCCGGGATTCACCCCTCCACTTT. Encoded protein: CASGRGRDSPLHF.

The chain has TRBV6-5 and TRBJ1-6; 7 bases fit TRBD1. Germline V CDR1 and CDR2: MNHEY, SVGAGI. The CDR3 has 13 amino acids. Trimming at V came to 5 bases and at J to 6 bases, leaving 1 base not matched to a gene. The DNA of the CDR3 is TGTGCCAGCAGTAGGGACAGTAATTCACCCCTCCACTTT. This codes for CASSRDSNSPLHF.

The CDR3 DNA sequence: TGTGCCAGCAGCGGACAGGGTAACTATGGCTACACCTTC. Protein product: CASSGQGNYGYTF. The chain links TRBV6-4 to TRBJ1-2; TRBD1 matches at 8 bases. Germline V gene sequence: CDR1 MRHNA, CDR2 SNTAGT. J lost 1 base, V lost 6 bases, and 1 base had no gene match. The CDR3 contains 13 residues.

This chain uses TRBV18 with TRBJ1-1; D remains ambiguous. Trimming removed 4 bases from V and 1 base from J, with 10 bases in between. This CDR3 spans 14 amino acids. From germline, CDR1 is KGHSH and CDR2 LQKENI. The CDR3 protein is CASSLENWNTEAFF. The CDR3 coding sequence is TGTGCCAGCTCACTTGAAAACTGGAACACTGAAGCTTTCTTT.

CDR3 loop: CASIRLSYNEQFF. The CDR3 DNA reads TGCGCCAGCATTCGTTTATCCTACAATGAGCAGTTCTTC. The rearrangement joins TRBV5-1 to TRBJ2-1; D unclear. With 6 bases removed from V and 1 base from J, the gap between germline ends came to 8 bases. CDR3 length: 13 amino acids. Germline V gene lookup returns CDR1 SGHRS and CDR2 YFSETQ.

This rearrangement joins TRBV7-2 to TRBJ2-1; perhaps TRBD2 as D (5 bases). Trimming removed 5 bases from V and 6 bases from J, with 11 bases in between. CDR3 size: 13 residues. CDR1 is SGHTA and CDR2 is FQGNSA in the germline V gene. This CDR3 is CASSMLRGNEQFF. The CDR3 DNA reads TGTGCCAGCAGCATGCTACGGGGCAATGAGCAGTTCTTC.

This chain joins TRBV5-1 and TRBJ2-2; a possible D gene is TRBD1 (6 bases). CDR1 and CDR2 (germline): SGHRS, YFSETQ. Trimming shortened V by 3 bases and J by 7 bases, and 13 bases separated the two germline ends. The CDR3 has 14 amino acids. The CDR3 spells CASSSGQTFGELFF. In nucleotides, the CDR3 is TGCGCCAGCAGCTCCGGACAGACTTTCGGGGAGCTGTTTTTT. The complete variable domain, with remaining parts taken from reference TRBV5-1 and TRBJ2-2, reads KAGVTQTPRYLIKTRGQQVTLSCSPISGHRSVSWYQQTPGQGLQFLFEYFSETQRNKGNFPGRFSGRQFSNSRSEMNVSTLELGDSALYLCASSSGQTFGELFFGEGSRLTVL.

This clone was detected a few times. V and J are TRBV7-6 and TRBJ1-2, with D possibly being TRBD1 (5 bases). The CDR3 has 16 residues. Looked up from germline, CDR1 is SGHVS and CDR2 is FNYEAQ. V lost 1 base to trimming and J lost 3 bases, with 15 bases between them. CDR3: CASSLGREGQHYGYTF. The CDR3 bases are TGTGCCAGCAGCTTAGGGCGGGAGGGGCAACACTATGGCTACACCTTC.

The chain uses TRBV5-6 and TRBJ2-2; the D gene is possibly TRBD1 (5 bases). The length of the CDR3 is 16 residues. V was pared by 1 base and J by 2 bases, with 12 bases between. The V gene's germline CDR1 is SGHDT and CDR2 YYEEEE. The CDR3: CASSLLHRKNTGELFF. The CDR3 nucleotides read TGTGCCAGCAGCTTGTTGCACAGGAAAAACACCGGGGAGCTGTTTTTT. The full variable domain, in which reference TRBV5-6 and TRBJ2-2 provide the parts outside the CDR3, is DAGVTQSPTHLIKTRGQQVTLRCSPKSGHDTVSWYQQALGQGPQFIFQYYEEEERQRGNFPDRFSGHQFPNYSSELNVNALLLGDSALYLCASSLLHRKNTGELFFGEGSRLTVL.

This chain connects TRBV7-8 to TRBJ2-7; tentative D call: TRBD1 (6 bases). This CDR3 is built from 14 residues. Germline V gene lookup returns CDR1 SGHVS and CDR2 FQNEAQ. V dropped 5 bases and J dropped 5 bases, with 16 bases sitting between them. CDR3 coding DNA: TGTGCCAGCAGCCTTCTGCGGACAGCGAACGAGCAGTACTTC. It yields the protein CASSLLRTANEQYF. The full variable domain, its missing parts supplied by reference TRBV7-8 and TRBJ2-7, is GAGVSQSPRYKVAKRGQDVALRCDPISGHVSLFWYQQALGQGPEFLTYFQNEAQLDKSGLPSDRFFAERPEGSVSTLKIQRTQQEDSAVYLCASSLLRTANEQYFGPGTRLTVT.

V usage is TRBV5-5 and J usage is TRBJ1-2, with 7 bases matching TRBD1. V shed 0 bases, J shed 4 bases, and the junction held 6 bases outside the gene matches. Germline loops: CDR1 SGHKS, CDR2 YYEKEE (reference sequence). This CDR3 is 15 amino acids long. The DNA of the CDR3 is TGTGCCAGCAGCTTGGGGGGACAGTTTTCCTATGGCTACACCTTC. It yields the protein CASSLGGQFSYGYTF.

The chain has TRBV30 and TRBJ1-6; 7 nucleotides align to TRBD1. CDR1 and CDR2 (germline): GTSNPN, SVGIG (reference sequence). The junction had 9 bases not matched to a gene; V was cut back by 0 bases and J by 10 bases. The CDR3 is 15 amino acids. The CDR3 region has the DNA TGTGCCTGGAGTGTACGAGAGGGGGCAGAGTCACCCCTCCACTTT. It specifies CAWSVREGAESPLHF. Together with reference TRBV30 and TRBJ1-6, the CDR3 gives the full variable domain: SQTIHQWPATLVQPVGSPLSLECTVEGTSNPNLYWYRQAAGRGLQLLFYSVGIGQISSEVPQNLSASRPQDRQFILSSKKLLLSDSGFYLCAWSVREGAESPLHFGNGTRLTVT.

This chain connects TRBV27 to TRBJ2-2; TRBD1 aligns across 7 bases. Looked up from germline, CDR1 is MNHEY and CDR2 is SMNVEV (reference sequence). CDR3 length: 17 residues. V was pared by 0 bases and J by 6 bases, with 10 bases of the junction left unmatched. CDR3 DNA: TGTGCCAGCAGTTTATCCGCCCTTCCTCAGGGGGCCGGGGAGCTGTTTTTT. Translating gives CASSLSALPQGAGELFF.

The chain uses TRBV27 and TRBJ1-5; 9 positions agree with TRBD1. The CDR3 extends over 18 amino acids. Germline values: CDR1 MNHEY, CDR2 SMNVEV (reference sequence). The V and J ends lost 7 bases and 0 bases, in that order; junction bases with no gene match: 13. The CDR3 DNA is TGTGCCAGCATCCCATGGGACAGGGCGCCCGATAGCAATCAGCCCCAGCATTTT. It is translated as CASIPWDRAPDSNQPQHF.

The chain links TRBV7-9 to TRBJ1-2, with D maybe TRBD1 (5 bases). The CDR3 runs 13 residues. Germline values: CDR1 SEHNR, CDR2 FQNEAQ (reference sequence). Trimming took off 5 bases at V and 1 base at J, with 8 bases between the two ends. The CDR3 region has the DNA TGTGCCAGCAGCCCCGACAGTAACTATGGCTACACCTTC. It is translated as CASSPDSNYGYTF.